The 30 T cell receptor beta chains presented below share a single source sample, sequenced in a study of blood T cell repertoires in COVID-19. TCRdb's table, derived via immunoSEQ multiplex PCR, lists solely in-frame clones and lacks some. The data show 30,000 to 40,000 clones, approximately 89% seen once. Specimen: peripheral blood. Every receptor here comes from a human donor in a cohort sampled during active COVID-19.

Here the CDR3 reads CSVRQGGGSANEQFF. CDR3 DNA sequence: TGCAGCGTTCGCCAGGGAGGGGGGTCGGCCAATGAGCAGTTCTTC. The chain couples TRBV29-1 to TRBJ2-1; D perhaps matches TRBD2 (7 bases). V lost 5 bases and J lost 6, with 20 bases in between. Germline CDR1 is SQVTM and CDR2 is ANQGSEA. The CDR3 covers 15 residues.

V and J are TRBV25-1 and TRBJ2-1; 11 bases agree with TRBD2. J was trimmed by 8 bases and V by 8 bases; bases with no gene match: 8. Germline loops: CDR1 MGHDK, CDR2 SYGVNS. This CDR3 is built from 14 residues. CDR3 nucleotides: TGTGCCAGCGGTACTAGCGGGAGCCCTCATGAGCAGTTCTTC. Translation: CASGTSGSPHEQFF. Looking up the rest from reference TRBV25-1 and TRBJ2-1 gives the full variable domain: EADIYQTPRYLVIGTGKKITLECSQTMGHDKMYWYQQDPGMELHLIHYSYGVNSTEKGDLSSESTVSRIRTEHFPLTLESARPSHTSQYLCASGTSGSPHEQFFGPGTRLTVL.

V and J are TRBV7-3 and TRBJ2-1, with 9 bases identical to TRBD1. V shed 2 bases, J shed 4 bases, and the junction held 6 bases outside the gene matches. The V gene's germline CDR1 is SGHTA and CDR2 FQGTGA. CDR3 length equals 16 residues. The CDR3 sequence: CASSLRSGTGYNEQFF. The CDR3 DNA follows: TGTGCCAGCAGCTTACGCTCCGGGACAGGGTACAATGAGCAGTTCTTC. Using reference TRBV7-3 and TRBJ2-1 for the parts outside the CDR3, the full variable domain is GAGVSQTPSNKVTEKGKYVELRCDPISGHTALYWYRQSLGQGPEFLIYFQGTGAADDSGLPNDRFFAVRPEGSVSTLKIQRTERGDSAVYLCASSLRSGTGYNEQFFGPGTRLTVL.

The V and J genes are TRBV4-1 and TRBJ2-2; 7 bases map to TRBD1. Per germline, CDR1 MGHRA and CDR2 YSYEKL. V shed 1 base and J 4 bases; nucleotides not matched to a gene: 6. The CDR3 has 16 residues. The CDR3 coding sequence is TGCGCCAGCAGCCAAGTTCTCGGACAGGCCACCGGGGAGCTGTTTTTT. Protein: CASSQVLGQATGELFF.

This chain joins TRBV19 and TRBJ1-2; D is unclear. V was clipped by 3 bases and J by 8 bases, with 13 bases between them. This CDR3 comprises 13 residues. CDR1 LNHDA and CDR2 SQIVND come from the germline V gene (reference sequence). The CDR3: CASSIRGKDGYTF. The CDR3 region has the DNA TGTGCCAGTAGTATCCGGGGAAAGGACGGCTACACCTTC.

The chain joins TRBV15 to TRBJ1-2; D is possibly TRBD1 (6 bases). The V end was cut by 0 bases, the J end by 5 bases, with 13 bases between. There are 15 residues in the CDR3. CDR1 LNHNV and CDR2 YYDKDF come from the germline V gene (reference sequence). The DNA of the CDR3 is TGTGCCACCAGCAGAGATCAACAGGGTTGGTATGGCTACACCTTC. Its translation: CATSRDQQGWYGYTF.

CDR3 coding DNA: TGTGCCAGCAGCTTAAGTACTGTAGCCAAGCAGCCCCAGCATTTT. Translating gives CASSLSTVAKQPQHF. The chain joins TRBV7-2 to TRBJ1-5; D unclear. The V and J ends lost 2 bases and 7 bases respectively, with 15 bases between them. The CDR3 extends over 15 amino acids. Germline CDR1 reads SGHTA; CDR2 reads FQGNSA.

This sequence joins TRBV6-5 and TRBJ1-1; possible D gene TRBD1, 6 bases. V was trimmed by 5 bases and J by 5 bases, leaving 12 bases between them. CDR3 length equals 13 residues. Germline loops: CDR1 MNHEY, CDR2 SVGAGI. The chain's CDR3 is CASSKTGWTEAFF. The CDR3 nucleotides are TGTGCCAGCAGTAAAACAGGGTGGACTGAAGCTTTCTTT.

V is TRBV5-1 and J is TRBJ1-6, with 8 bases fitting TRBD1. V dropped 3 bases and J dropped 3; count of bases not matched to a gene: 2. The CDR3 is 15 amino acids. Germline CDR1 is SGHRS and CDR2 is YFSETQ. CDR3 in DNA: TGCGCCAGCAGCTCCACAGGGGGCTATAATTCACCCCTCCACTTT. This gives the protein CASSSTGGYNSPLHF.

In regard to this clone: Other nucleotide sequences in the sample specify the same CDR3. The V gene is TRBV28, the J gene TRBJ2-1; D is ambiguous. This CDR3 region has 13 residues. Germline V gives CDR1 MDHEN, CDR2 SYDVKM. V was trimmed by 6 bases and J by 6 bases, leaving 12 bases between them. CDR3 sequence: CASSSPPGNEQFF. DNA of the CDR3: TGTGCCAGCAGCTCCCCTCCGGGCAATGAGCAGTTCTTC.

The V call is TRBV11-2, the J call TRBJ2-7; D remains unclear. Trimming removed 1 base from V and 2 bases from J, with 9 bases in between. This CDR3 contains 14 residues. Germline CDR1 reads SGHAT; CDR2 reads FQNNGV. The CDR3 spells CASSLGVSAYEQYF. CDR3 coding DNA: TGTGCCAGCAGCTTAGGCGTCAGCGCCTACGAGCAGTACTTC.

This sequence joins TRBV18 and TRBJ2-7; D is unclear. V lost 1 base, J lost 6 bases, and 13 bases lay in between. CDR3 length: 14 residues. Germline assignment: CDR1 KGHSH and CDR2 LQKENI. The CDR3, as DNA: TGTGCCAGCTCACCACAAAATTCCGTCCGCGAGCAGTACTTC. Its translation: CASSPQNSVREQYF.

The J gene is TRBJ1-5, the V gene TRBV7-2; D is ambiguous. The germline V gene encodes CDR1 SGHTA and CDR2 FQGNSA. CDR3 length: 14 amino acids. V was cut by 1 base and J by 4 bases, with 8 bases left in between. The DNA of the CDR3 is TGTGCCAGCAGCTTAGGCATAGCGAATCAGCCCCAGCATTTT. Encoded protein: CASSLGIANQPQHF.

The chain carries TRBV5-1 and TRBJ2-3; maybe TRBD1 (6 bases). Per germline, CDR1 SGHRS and CDR2 YFSETQ. The V end lost 0 bases, the J end lost 5 bases, and 22 bases lay between the germline ends. CDR3 length: 18 amino acids. The CDR3 DNA follows: TGCGCCAGCAGCTTGGCCGAAGGGGGTTTCCACCGAGAAGATACGCAGTATTTT. Translation gives CASSLAEGGFHREDTQYF.

This clone was found once. V is TRBV11-2 and J is TRBJ1-1; D is uncertain. V was cut by 4 bases and J by 1 base, with 7 bases left in between. The CDR3 covers 13 residues. Germline assignment: CDR1 SGHAT and CDR2 FQNNGV. CDR3 region: CASSSYRNTEAFF. CDR3 nucleotide sequence: TGTGCCAGCAGCTCGTATCGGAACACTGAAGCTTTCTTT.

Comments on this clone: Mismatch with germline at one junction end may stem from a read error. The chain's CDR3 is CASSLDRGNEQFF. The DNA for the CDR3 is TGTGCTAGCAGCTTAGATAGAGGCAATGAGCAGTTCTTC. The chain combines TRBV7-7 with TRBJ2-1; D remains unclear. The CDR3 covers 13 residues. Germline V gives CDR1 SSHAT, CDR2 FNYEAQ (reference sequence).

The chain recombines TRBV18 with TRBJ2-1, with TRBD2 identical over 7 bases. This CDR3 region has 15 residues. The V and J ends lost 0 bases and 5 bases, in that order; junction bases with no gene match: 4. Germline V gene sequence: CDR1 KGHSH, CDR2 LQKENI. The CDR3 DNA is TGTGCCAGCTCACCACCGGTGGGAGGGGACAATGAGCAGTTCTTC. This gives the protein CASSPPVGGDNEQFF.

This chain joins TRBV28 and TRBJ2-3; TRBD2 matches 8 bases. This CDR3 contains 15 residues. J gave up 5 bases and V 2 bases, and 6 bases lay outside the gene matches. The germline gives CDR1 MDHEN, CDR2 SYDVKM. CDR3 loop: CASSLIGTSVDTQYF. The CDR3 bases are TGTGCCAGCAGTTTAATCGGGACTAGTGTAGATACGCAGTATTTT. The whole variable domain, filled in from reference TRBV28 and TRBJ2-3, reads DVKVTQSSRYLVKRTGEKVFLECVQDMDHENMFWYRQDPGLGLRLIYFSYDVKMKEKGDIPEGYSVSREKKERFSLILESASTNQTSMYLCASSLIGTSVDTQYFGPGTRLTVL.

In nucleotides, the CDR3 is TGTGCCAGCAGCTTAGCGTTGGCCTCCACCGGGGAGCTGTTTTTT. It translates to CASSLALASTGELFF. The J gene is TRBJ2-2, the V gene TRBV7-9; no reliable D call. V was trimmed by 0 bases and J by 4 bases, leaving 9 bases between them. The CDR3 sequence is 15 residues long. Germline CDR1 reads SEHNR; CDR2 reads FQNEAQ (reference sequence).

The V and J genes are TRBV5-5 and TRBJ1-6; a possible D gene is TRBD1 (5 bases). The V and J ends lost 2 bases and 5 bases respectively, with 11 bases between them. CDR1 is SGHKS and CDR2 is YYEKEE in the germline V gene (reference sequence). The CDR3 has 15 residues. The CDR3 spells CASSFRQFDNSPLHF. CDR3 bases: TGTGCCAGCAGCTTTAGACAGTTCGATAATTCACCCCTCCACTTT.

The V gene is TRBV7-9, the J gene TRBJ2-1, with 14 positions matching TRBD2. J was trimmed by 6 bases and V by 0 bases; bases with no gene match: 10. The V gene's germline CDR1 is SEHNR and CDR2 FQNEAQ (reference sequence). This CDR3 is 19 amino acids long. CDR3 residues: CASSLAYGTSGGSANEQFF. The CDR3 DNA follows: TGTGCCAGCAGCTTAGCGTACGGGACTAGCGGGGGATCGGCCAATGAGCAGTTCTTC.

The chain carries TRBV27 and TRBJ2-2; 9 positions agree with TRBD1. Trimming took 3 bases from V and 8 from J; bases not matched to a gene: 13. CDR1 and CDR2 from the germline V gene are MNHEY and SMNVEV (reference sequence). The CDR3 is made up of 17 amino acids. CDR3 sequence (DNA): TGTGCCAGCAGTTTTGGGACAGGGACCTCTTTGTCAGGGGAGCTGTTTTTT. Translating gives CASSFGTGTSLSGELFF.

The chain joins TRBV18 to TRBJ2-7, with 7 bases identical to TRBD1. J gave up 4 bases and V 6 bases, and 12 bases lay outside the gene matches. The V gene's germline CDR1 is KGHSH and CDR2 LQKENI. CDR3 length: 15 amino acids. The chain's CDR3 is CASSRAGGYGYEQYF. The DNA of the CDR3 is TGTGCCAGCTCCCGCGCAGGGGGTTATGGGTACGAGCAGTACTTC. The variable domain in full, with the rest retrieved from reference TRBV18 and TRBJ2-7, is NAGVMQNPRHLVRRRGQEARLRCSPMKGHSHVYWYRQLPEEGLKFMVYLQKENIIDESGMPKERFSAEFPKEGPSILRIQQVVRGDSAAYFCASSRAGGYGYEQYFGPGTRLTVT.

The chain carries TRBV7-9 and TRBJ1-2, with 7 bases lining up with TRBD1. The V segment lost 4 bases and the J segment 5 bases; nucleotides outside the gene matches: 4. The CDR3 runs 13 residues. Germline V gives CDR1 SEHNR, CDR2 FQNEAQ (reference sequence). This chain's CDR3 is CASSSSGGYGYTF. CDR3 in DNA: TGTGCCAGCAGCTCTTCAGGGGGGTATGGCTACACCTTC.

The rearrangement joins TRBV28 to TRBJ1-5; D is perhaps TRBD1 (6 bases). Germline V lookup: CDR1 MDHEN, CDR2 SYDVKM. The germline V and J ends were trimmed by 10 bases and 0 bases, with 19 bases remaining between them. This CDR3 is built from 16 residues. CDR3: CATSKTGYRSNQPQHF. The CDR3, as DNA: TGTGCCACCTCTAAAACAGGGTATCGTAGCAATCAGCCCCAGCATTTT. Drawing the rest from reference TRBV28 and TRBJ1-5, the complete variable domain is DVKVTQSSRYLVKRTGEKVFLECVQDMDHENMFWYRQDPGLGLRLIYFSYDVKMKEKGDIPEGYSVSREKKERFSLILESASTNQTSMYLCATSKTGYRSNQPQHFGDGTRLSIL.

The chain couples TRBV30 to TRBJ2-3, with TRBD2 matching over 9 bases. J was trimmed by 2 bases and V by 8 bases; bases with no gene match: 8. This CDR3 comprises 14 residues. CDR1 GTSNPN and CDR2 SVGIG come from the germline V gene (reference sequence). The chain's CDR3 is CAGTRGGVTDTQYF. CDR3 bases: TGTGCCGGGACGCGGGGGGGGGTCACAGATACGCAGTATTTT.

The chain is built from TRBV19 and TRBJ2-7, with D possibly being TRBD2 (7 bases). This CDR3 is built from 17 residues. Germline CDR1 reads LNHDA; CDR2 reads SQIVND (reference sequence). V lost 5 bases, J lost 7 bases, and 27 bases lay in between. The CDR3 region has the DNA TGTGCCAGTAGTGTGAACAGGGACTATAACTCACTACGGGAGCAGTACTTC. Translating gives CASSVNRDYNSLREQYF.

This clone was seen once. The chain carries TRBV4-2 and TRBJ2-5; 9 positions match TRBD1. The CDR3 consists of 16 residues. The V gene's germline CDR1 is LGHNA and CDR2 YNFKEQ. V gave up 0 bases and J gave up 5 bases; unmatched junction bases: 7. The CDR3 protein is CASSQDLRQGGETQYF. The DNA for the CDR3 is TGTGCCAGCAGCCAAGATCTGAGACAGGGGGGTGAGACCCAGTACTTC.

In DNA form, the CDR3 reads TGTGCCAGCAGCCCCCAAAGAGCGGGAGCAGCTGAGACCCAGTACTTC. This gives the protein CASSPQRAGAAETQYF. The V gene is TRBV28, the J gene TRBJ2-5, with TRBD2 identical over 8 bases. The CDR3 loop spans 16 amino acids. With V trimmed by 6 bases and J by 5 bases, 14 bases remained unmatched. Looked up from germline, CDR1 is MDHEN and CDR2 is SYDVKM.

The rearrangement uses TRBV10-3 and TRBJ2-1, with TRBD2 as a possible D gene (5 bases). Germline values: CDR1 ENHRY, CDR2 SYGVKD. Trimming shortened V by 1 base and J by 5 bases, and 6 bases separated the two germline ends. The CDR3 loop spans 13 amino acids. The CDR3 sequence: CAISEFGDNEQFF. Here the CDR3 DNA reads TGTGCCATCAGTGAGTTCGGGGACAATGAGCAGTTCTTC.